The 7 T cell receptor beta chains below were found in one sample sequenced in a study of T cell responses to AZD1222 COVID-19 vaccine. Sequencing was performed with immunoSEQ multiplex PCR; in TCRdb, only in-frame clones are kept and a portion is missing. Among just over 30,000 clones listed, roughly 90% were seen once. This specimen consisted of peripheral blood, obtained 28 days after the second AZD1222 dose. These receptor sequences come from an adult who received the AZD1222 COVID-19 vaccine.

The chain recombines TRBV30 with TRBJ2-7; D is unclear. Germline V gene sequence: CDR1 GTSNPN, CDR2 SVGIG (reference sequence). The V end was cut by 0 bases, the J end by 5 bases, with 8 bases between. The CDR3 runs to 12 residues. CDR3: CAWSVSGDEQYF. In DNA, the CDR3 is TGTGCCTGGAGTGTATCTGGGGACGAGCAGTACTTC.

The chain has TRBV6-5 and TRBJ1-5, with 8 positions matching TRBD1. This CDR3 contains 15 residues. With V trimmed by 5 bases and J by 6 bases, 9 bases remained unmatched. The germline CDR1 and CDR2 sequences are MNHEY and SVGAGI. The CDR3 spells CASSQTGGESQPQHF. CDR3 nucleotides: TGTGCCAGCAGTCAAACAGGGGGGGAGAGTCAGCCCCAGCATTTT.

This clone occurred once. The chain recombines TRBV27 with TRBJ2-5; no firm D call. The germline gives CDR1 MNHEY, CDR2 SMNVEV (reference sequence). Trimming stripped 0 bases from V and 4 bases from J, with 9 bases between. The CDR3 length is 14 residues. The CDR3 loop is CASSLSIKGETQYF. In DNA form, the CDR3 reads TGTGCCAGCAGTTTATCGATAAAGGGAGAGACCCAGTACTTC.

J is TRBJ1-5 and V is TRBV6-2 or TRBV6-3; tentatively, D is TRBD1 (6 bases). Trimming took off 0 bases at V and 1 base at J, with 7 bases between the two ends. The V gene's germline CDR1 is MNHEY and CDR2 SVGEGT. The CDR3 is made up of 15 amino acids. CDR3 region: CASSYSRGSNQPQHF. The CDR3 coding sequence is TGTGCCAGCAGTTACTCGAGGGGGAGCAATCAGCCCCAGCATTTT.

This chain links TRBV28 with TRBJ2-5; D is undetermined. The CDR3 spans 16 residues. Trimming took off 4 bases at V and 1 base at J, with 16 bases between the two ends. Germline V gene lookup returns CDR1 MDHEN and CDR2 SYDVKM. CDR3 sequence: CASSSPPGGSQETQYF. CDR3 in DNA: TGTGCCAGCAGTTCCCCCCCCGGTGGCTCCCAAGAGACCCAGTACTTC.

V is TRBV9 and J is TRBJ1-5; D uncertain. The CDR3 runs to 15 residues. The germline V gene has CDR1 SGDLS and CDR2 YYNGEE. V dropped 4 bases and J dropped 0 bases, with 11 bases sitting between them. DNA of the CDR3: TGTGCCAGCAGCCCAATGGAGGGTAGCAATCAGCCCCAGCATTTT. Protein: CASSPMEGSNQPQHF. The variable domain in full, completed from reference TRBV9 and TRBJ1-5, reads DSGVTQTPKHLITATGQRVTLRCSPRSGDLSVYWYQQSLDQGLQFLIQYYNGEERAKGNILERFSAQQFPDLHSELNLSSLELGDSALYFCASSPMEGSNQPQHFGDGTRLSIL.

CDR3 DNA: TGTGCCAGCAGCTTGACAGGGGATAATTCACCCCTCCACTTT. Amino acids: CASSLTGDNSPLHF. This chain connects TRBV5-6 to TRBJ1-6, with 7 bases identical to TRBD1. The CDR3 is 14 amino acids. V trimming: 1 base; J trimming: 5 bases; junction bases outside the gene matches: 0. CDR1 is SGHDT, CDR2 YYEEEE, per germline.